The clone carrying this T cell receptor (beta chain) was observed a single time. Its specificity is unknown. CDR1 and CDR2 (germline): SGHTA, FQGNSA. V lost 3 bases and J 5 bases, leaving 16 bases between the germline ends. The CDR3 has 15 amino acids. Amplifying from RNA transcripts, the study obtained TCR beta CDR3 regions. Second-round multiplex PCR followed a first-round RT-PCR using HTBI primers. TCRdb re-called the multiplex PCR reads with MiXCR, one entry per CDR3 protein. The table has some 150,000 distinct CDR3 sequences, roughly two fifths seen once; the top ten hold about 9.5%. This sample was taken from a study of Graves' ophthalmopathy and Graves' hyperthyroidism. Overall study context: The blood sample was drawn at first diagnosis and before any treatment.

Study-level points and caveats: Its predictions of ophthalmopathy progression gave the model around 71% sensitivity and 72% to 85% specificity. Blood also carried most expanded thyroid clonotypes exceeding 0.001 frequency.

From fresh peripheral blood, under 12 ml in volume, the PBMCs were obtained. The sample taken for sequencing was peripheral blood. The chain links TRBV7-2 to TRBJ1-1; D uncertain. This TCR came from a man in his thirties or forties with Graves' ophthalmopathy. The CDR3 DNA reads TGTGCCAGCAGCTTTAAGGTGGGCAGTGGGACTGAAGCTTTCTTT. Translation gives CASSFKVGSGTEAFF.